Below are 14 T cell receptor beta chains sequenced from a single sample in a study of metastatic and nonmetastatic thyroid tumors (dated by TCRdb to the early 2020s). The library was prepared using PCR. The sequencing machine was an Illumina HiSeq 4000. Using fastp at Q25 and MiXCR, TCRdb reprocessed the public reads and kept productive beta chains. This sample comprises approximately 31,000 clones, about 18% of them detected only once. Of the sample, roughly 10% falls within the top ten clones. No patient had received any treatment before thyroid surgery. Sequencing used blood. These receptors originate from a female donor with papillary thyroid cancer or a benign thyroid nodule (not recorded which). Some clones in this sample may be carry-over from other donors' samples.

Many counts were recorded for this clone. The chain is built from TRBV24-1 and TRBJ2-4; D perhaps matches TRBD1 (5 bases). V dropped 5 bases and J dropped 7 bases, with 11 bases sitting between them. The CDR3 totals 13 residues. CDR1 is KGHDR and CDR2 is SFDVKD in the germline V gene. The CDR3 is CATSGRAENIQYF. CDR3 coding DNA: TGTGCCACCAGTGGCAGGGCGGAGAACATTCAGTACTTC.

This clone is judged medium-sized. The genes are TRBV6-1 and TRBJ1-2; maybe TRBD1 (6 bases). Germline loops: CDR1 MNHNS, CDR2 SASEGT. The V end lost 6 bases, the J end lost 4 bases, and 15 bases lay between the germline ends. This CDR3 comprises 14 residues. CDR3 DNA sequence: TGTGCCAGCAGCGCTACAGGGAATGGCTATGGCTACACCTTC. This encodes CASSATGNGYGYTF.

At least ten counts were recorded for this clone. CDR3 protein: CASSLKGGLLDNEQFF. CDR3 in DNA: TGTGCCAGCAGCTTAAAGGGGGGCTTGTTGGACAATGAGCAGTTCTTC. This rearrangement joins TRBV7-6 to TRBJ2-1; D may correspond to TRBD1 or TRBD2 (6 bases each). Trimming left V 2 bases short and J 5 bases short, with 16 bases between. Germline V lookup: CDR1 SGHVS, CDR2 FNYEAQ. The CDR3 runs to 16 residues.

This chain's CDR3 is CAIIRAGGGLRGEQFF. In DNA form, the CDR3 reads TGTGCCATCATCCGGGCAGGGGGCGGGTTGAGGGGTGAGCAGTTCTTC. The genes are TRBV12-3 or TRBV12-4 and TRBJ2-1; TRBD1 matches 8 bases. CDR3 length: 16 residues. V lost 10 bases and J lost 9; bases outside the gene matches: 20.

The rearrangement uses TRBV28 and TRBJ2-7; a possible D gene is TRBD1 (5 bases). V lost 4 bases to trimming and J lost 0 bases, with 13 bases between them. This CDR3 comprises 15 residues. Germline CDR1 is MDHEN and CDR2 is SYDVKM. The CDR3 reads CASSSTYGHSYEQYF. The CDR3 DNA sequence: TGTGCCAGCAGTTCCACATACGGACACTCCTACGAGCAGTACTTC.

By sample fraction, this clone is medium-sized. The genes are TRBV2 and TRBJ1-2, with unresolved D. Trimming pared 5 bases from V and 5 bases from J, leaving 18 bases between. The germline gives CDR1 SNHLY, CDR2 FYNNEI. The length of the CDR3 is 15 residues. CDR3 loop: CASSYGEGPMYGYTF. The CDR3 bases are TGTGCCAGCAGTTACGGCGAGGGTCCAATGTATGGCTACACCTTC. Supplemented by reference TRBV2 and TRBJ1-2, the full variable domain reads EPEVTQTPSHQVTQMGQEVILRCVPISNHLYFYWYRQILGQKVEFLVSFYNNEISEKSEIFDDQFSVERPDGSNFTLKIRSTKLEDSAMYFCASSYGEGPMYGYTFGSGTRLTVV.

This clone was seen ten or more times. CDR3 amino acids: CASSGQGGTEAFF. CDR3 sequence (DNA): TGTGCCAGCAGTGGACAGGGGGGAACTGAAGCTTTCTTT. V is TRBV2 and J is TRBJ1-1; 9 nucleotides line up with TRBD1. The junction had 2 bases not matched to a gene; V was cut back by 4 bases and J by 5 bases. The CDR3 sequence is 13 residues long. Germline V lookup: CDR1 SNHLY, CDR2 FYNNEI.

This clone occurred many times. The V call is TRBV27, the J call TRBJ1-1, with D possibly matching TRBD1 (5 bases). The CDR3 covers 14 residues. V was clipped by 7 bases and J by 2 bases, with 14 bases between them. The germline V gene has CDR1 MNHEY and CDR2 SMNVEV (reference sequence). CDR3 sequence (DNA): TGTGCCAGCACCACACAAGACAGAAACACTGAAGCTTTCTTT. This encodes CASTTQDRNTEAFF.

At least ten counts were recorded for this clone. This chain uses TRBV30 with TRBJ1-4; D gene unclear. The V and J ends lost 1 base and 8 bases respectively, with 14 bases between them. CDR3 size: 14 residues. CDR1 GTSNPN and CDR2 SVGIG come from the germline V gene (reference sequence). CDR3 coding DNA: TGTGCCTGGAGTGAGGGTTTAGGTCGAGAAAAACTGTTTTTT. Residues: CAWSEGLGREKLFF.

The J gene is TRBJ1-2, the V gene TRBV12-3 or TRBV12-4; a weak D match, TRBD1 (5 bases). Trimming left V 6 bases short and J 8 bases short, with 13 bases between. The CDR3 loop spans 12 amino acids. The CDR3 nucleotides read TGTGCCAGCAGGCTGGTCCGGGGCGGCTACACCTTC. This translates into CASRLVRGGYTF.

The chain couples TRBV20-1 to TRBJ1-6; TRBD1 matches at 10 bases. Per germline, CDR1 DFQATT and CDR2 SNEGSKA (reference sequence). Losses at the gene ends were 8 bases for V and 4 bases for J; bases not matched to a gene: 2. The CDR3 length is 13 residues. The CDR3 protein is CSWDRGYNSPLHF. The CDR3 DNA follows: TGCAGTTGGGACAGGGGTTATAATTCACCCCTCCACTTT.

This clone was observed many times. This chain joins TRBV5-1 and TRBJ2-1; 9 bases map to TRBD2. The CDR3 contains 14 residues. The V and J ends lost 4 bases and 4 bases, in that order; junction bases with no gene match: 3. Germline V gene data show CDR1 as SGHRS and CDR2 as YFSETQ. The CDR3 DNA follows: TGCGCCAGCAGCCCAGCGGGGGGTTACAATGAGCAGTTCTTC. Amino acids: CASSPAGGYNEQFF.

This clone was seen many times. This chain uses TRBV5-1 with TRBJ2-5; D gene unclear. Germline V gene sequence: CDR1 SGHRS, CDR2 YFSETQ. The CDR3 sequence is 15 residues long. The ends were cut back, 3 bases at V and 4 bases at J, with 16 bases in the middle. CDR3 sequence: CASSSPGHGIETQYF. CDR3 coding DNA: TGCGCCAGCAGCTCACCCGGGCATGGGATAGAGACCCAGTACTTC.

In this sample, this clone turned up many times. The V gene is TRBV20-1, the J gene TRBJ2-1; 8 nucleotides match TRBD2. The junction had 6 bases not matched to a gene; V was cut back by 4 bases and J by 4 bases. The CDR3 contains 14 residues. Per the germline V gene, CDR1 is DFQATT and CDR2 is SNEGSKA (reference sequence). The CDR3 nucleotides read TGCAGTGCTACGATAGCGGGGACATACAATGAGCAGTTCTTC. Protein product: CSATIAGTYNEQFF.